These 13 T cell receptor beta chains originate from one sample sequenced in a study of OX40 agonist ivuxolimab in advanced cancers. Profiling relied on immunoSEQ multiplex PCR, and the TCRdb table lists in-frame clones only, not all of them. The table shows roughly 67,000 clones, with around 87% occurring only once. The starting material was CD4+ or CD8+ T cells sorted from blood, obtained in a trial of the OX40 agonist ivuxolimab. These receptors all come from an adult with an advanced solid tumor such as melanoma, head and neck, liver or kidney cancer.

The chain combines TRBV4-3 with TRBJ2-7, with TRBD1 matching over 9 bases. After removal of 2 bases from V and 4 bases from J, the junction contained 6 bases not matched to a gene. Looked up from germline, CDR1 is LGHNA and CDR2 is YSLEER. The CDR3 loop spans 15 amino acids. CDR3 in amino acids: CASSQLVQGAYEQYF. In nucleotides, the CDR3 is TGCGCCAGCAGCCAATTGGTACAGGGGGCATACGAGCAGTACTTC.

The J gene is TRBJ2-7, the V gene TRBV28; D uncertain. Germline CDR1 is MDHEN and CDR2 is SYDVKM. V lost 3 bases to trimming and J lost 6 bases, with 12 bases between them. This CDR3 has 13 residues. CDR3 sequence (DNA): TGTGCCAGCAGTTTCGGTTTTGGCGTCGAGCAGTACTTC. Protein sequence: CASSFGFGVEQYF.

J is TRBJ2-3 and V is TRBV7-9; 8 nucleotides align to TRBD2. Per the germline V gene, CDR1 is SEHNR and CDR2 is FQNEAQ (reference sequence). The CDR3 runs 14 residues. With V trimmed by 5 bases and J by 5 bases, 6 bases remained unmatched. The CDR3 loop reads CASSPSGGGDTQYF. The CDR3 DNA reads TGTGCCAGCAGCCCCTCGGGAGGGGGAGATACGCAGTATTTT.

The chain recombines TRBV27 with TRBJ1-2, with D tentatively TRBD1 (6 bases). V was pared by 0 bases and J by 8 bases, with 10 bases between. CDR3 length: 13 residues. Germline lookup yields CDR1 MNHEY and CDR2 SMNVEV (reference sequence). The CDR3 DNA sequence: TGTGCCAGCAGTTTATCTGGGGGGGCCGGCTACACCTTC. Protein product: CASSLSGGAGYTF.

The rearrangement links TRBV7-9 to TRBJ1-4; D gene unclear. The germline V gene has CDR1 SEHNR and CDR2 FQNEAQ (reference sequence). Between the trimmed V and J ends, which lost 1 base and 0 bases, there was a span of 9 bases. The CDR3 has 16 amino acids. The CDR3 sequence: CASSLVVGATNEKLFF. For the CDR3, the DNA is TGTGCCAGCAGCTTAGTGGTCGGGGCAACTAATGAAAAACTGTTTTTT.

Here the CDR3 reads CASASGQGTYQPQHF. CDR3 nucleotides: TGTGCCAGCGCCTCAGGACAGGGGACTTATCAGCCCCAGCATTTT. This chain joins TRBV28 and TRBJ1-5, with 9 bases identical to TRBD1. V lost 8 bases to trimming and J lost 5 bases; unmatched junction nucleotides: 10. CDR3 size: 15 residues. Germline assignment: CDR1 MDHEN and CDR2 SYDVKM.

This rearrangement joins TRBV29-1 to TRBJ1-2; D is undetermined. This CDR3 spans 11 amino acids. Trimming removed 6 bases from V and 5 bases from J, with 10 bases in between. Germline CDR1 is SQVTM and CDR2 is ANQGSEA. The CDR3 here is CSVSKEYGYTF. In nucleotides, the CDR3 is TGCAGCGTCTCCAAGGAATATGGCTACACCTTC.

The gene calls are TRBV30 and TRBJ2-7, with TRBD1 matching over 8 bases. The CDR3 is made up of 15 amino acids. With 2 bases clipped from V and 2 bases from J, the junction kept 8 bases outside the gene matches. The germline gives CDR1 GTSNPN, CDR2 SVGIG (reference sequence). CDR3 amino acids: CAWSIAGTGAYEQYF. CDR3 in DNA: TGTGCCTGGAGTATTGCCGGGACAGGCGCCTACGAGCAGTACTTC.

Sample share makes this clone medium-sized. V and J are TRBV30 and TRBJ1-2; a possible D gene is TRBD1 (6 bases). Germline V gene sequence: CDR1 GTSNPN, CDR2 SVGIG (reference sequence). This CDR3 region has 15 residues. The V and J ends lost 2 bases and 4 bases respectively, with 17 bases between them. CDR3 sequence: CAWSLPYRDLYGYTF. DNA for the CDR3: TGTGCCTGGAGTCTCCCGTACAGGGACCTCTATGGCTACACCTTC.

Points on this clone: One junction end disagrees with the germline gene, perhaps due to a read error. The DNA of the CDR3 is TGTGCCAGCAGTGAAGTACGAGACAGGGGGCTTTCGGTCTTC. It codes for CASSEVRDRGLSVF. The chain uses TRBV6-1 and TRBJ2-1, with 10 positions matching TRBD1. Germline loops: CDR1 MNHNS, CDR2 SASEGT. This CDR3 is built from 14 residues.

This rearrangement joins TRBV7-7 to TRBJ2-5; TRBD2 agrees at 11 bases. The CDR3 is 16 amino acids. Germline V gene data show CDR1 as SSHAT and CDR2 as FNYEAQ (reference sequence). Trimming removed 1 base from V and 5 bases from J; junction bases left unmatched: 6. CDR3 DNA sequence: TGTGCCAGCAGCTTAGGAAGGACTAGCGGGCCGGAGACCCAGTACTTC. As protein: CASSLGRTSGPETQYF.

The chain recombines TRBV12-5 with TRBJ2-3; TRBD2 matches 8 bases. Germline V CDR1 and CDR2: LGHNT, FRNRAP. CDR3 length: 17 amino acids. The ends lost 1 base at V and 0 bases at J; junction bases unmatched: 6. CDR3 coding DNA: TGTGCTAGTGGTTTGGGAACGACTAGCGCTAGCACAGATACGCAGTATTTT. It yields the protein CASGLGTTSASTDTQYF.

V usage is TRBV11-3 and J usage is TRBJ2-5; TRBD1 matches at 7 bases. Near its end, the DNA agrees better with TRBJ2-7, so the J call may be wrong. Germline CDR1 and CDR2: SGHNT and YENEEA. The CDR3 spans 15 residues. The CDR3 region is CASSFSGTASYEQYF. Here the CDR3 DNA reads TGTGCCAGCAGCTTCTCCGGGACAGCGTCCTACGAGCAGTACTTC.